The 27 T cell receptor beta chains given below trace back to one sample, sequenced in a study of CD8+ T cells in alopecia areata. The authors sorted pooled cutaneous lymph node cells using CD4, CD8alpha, NKG2D, NKG2ACE and other markers. RNA was extracted and reverse transcribed into cDNA as the sequencing template. Libraries were prepared by immunoSEQ multiplex PCR; TCRdb keeps only in-frame clonotypes and omits some of them. The sample is made up of around 300,000 clones, none counted only once. Material: CD4+ T cells sorted from a lymph node. These receptors all stem from a C3H/HeJ mouse with alopecia areata. MHC haplotype of the strain: H2-k.

A word on this clone: Mouse names are used for the genes. The read gets to within 4 residues of the CDR3 end, and the germline J gene fills in the rest. The genes are TRBV13-3 and TRBJ2-4; D may be TRBD1 (6 bases). V was trimmed by 6 bases and J by 0 bases, leaving 14 bases between them. Germline V lookup: CDR1 NNHDY, CDR2 SYVADS. This CDR3 has 15 amino acids. CDR3 loop: CASTSNRDSQNTLYF. The covered CDR3 bases are TGTGCCAGCACCTCAAACAGGGATAGTCAAAAC.

On this clone: Gene names and germline refer to mouse. The read stops 4 residues short of the end of the CDR3; the missing end is completed from the germline J gene. V and J are TRBV17 and TRBJ1-1; D is uncertain. Germline lookup yields CDR1 MNHDT and CDR2 YYDKIL. This CDR3 has 14 residues. Trimming removed 3 bases from V and 0 bases from J, with 8 bases in between. CDR3 DNA (partial): TGTGCTAGCAGTAGTACAGCTGCAAACACA. Its protein product is CASSSTAANT. The whole CDR3 sequence reads CASSSTAANTEVFF.

This clone was picked up a small number of times. Germline and genes here are mouse. The missing CDR3 end, 3 residues past where the read stops, is filled in from the germline J gene. The chain couples TRBV19 to TRBJ1-6; TRBD1 might be the D (6 bases). TRBJ1-6 falls under the ORF class, with uncertain function. The CDR3 runs 14 residues. Trimming left V 2 bases short and J 10 bases short, with 13 bases between. CDR1 and CDR2 (germline): FNHDT, SITEND (reference sequence). CDR3: CASSIGGRRSPLYF. CDR3 DNA, as far as it was read: TGTGCCAGCAGTATCGGGGGGCGCAGGTCGCCC.

As concerns this clone: Gene names and germline refer to mouse. The read is 4 residues too short to cover the CDR3 end, so that end is filled in from the germline J gene. The chain is built from TRBV13-3 and TRBJ1-1; 9 nucleotides line up with TRBD1. CDR3 length equals 14 residues. Trimming at V came to 6 bases and at J to 4 bases, leaving 7 bases not matched to a gene. The germline gives CDR1 NNHDY, CDR2 SYVADS. CDR3 sequence: CASTPGQGGTEVFF. The covered CDR3 bases are TGTGCCAGCACCCCGGGACAGGGAGGCACA.

This clone was counted between two and nine times. Any gene name here is a mouse gene name. The CDR3 is cut off 4 residues early in the read; its end comes from the germline J gene. V gene TRBV13-2 combines with J gene TRBJ2-2; D may be TRBD1 (6 bases). V lost 2 bases, J lost 5 bases, and 7 bases lay in between. The CDR3 is 13 amino acids. Germline V lookup: CDR1 NNHNN, CDR2 SYGAGS (reference sequence). Incomplete CDR3 DNA: TGTGCCAGCGGTGAGCAGGGGACCGGG. Its translation is CASGEQGTG. The CDR3 as a whole reads CASGEQGTGQLYF.

This clone was observed a handful of times. Mouse germline and gene names are used. The identical CDR3 is also encoded by other nucleotide sequences in the sample. The CDR3 DNA, read in part, is TGTGCCAGCAGTGGAGGCCGGGACAGTAGTGCAGAA. This gives the protein CASSGGRDSSAE. The full CDR3 is CASSGGRDSSAETLYF. The genes are TRBV13-1 and TRBJ2-3; 7 nucleotides match TRBD1. The read falls 4 residues short of the CDR3 end, and the missing part is taken from the germline J gene. The V gene end was trimmed by 3 bases and the J gene end by 0 bases; junction bases not matched to a gene: 7. The germline V gene has CDR1 NSHNY and CDR2 SYGAGN. CDR3 length equals 16 residues.

This clone occurred a few times. The gene names here belong to mouse. The missing CDR3 end, 4 residues past where the read stops, is filled in from the germline J gene. V gene TRBV13-1 combines with J gene TRBJ2-3; 7 bases are shared with TRBD2. J gave up 1 base and V 3 bases, and 5 bases lay outside the gene matches. Germline loops: CDR1 NSHNY, CDR2 SYGAGN. CDR3 size: 15 residues. The CDR3 bases that were read are TGTGCCAGCAGTGTATACGGGGGGGGTGCAGAA. It translates to CASSVYGGGAE. The whole CDR3 protein is CASSVYGGGAETLYF.

This clone was seen a few times. Gene names refer to mouse genes. Coverage ceases 4 residues before the CDR3 finishes, and the germline J gene fills in the end. The chain recombines TRBV13-2 with TRBJ2-1, with 8 nucleotides matching TRBD2. Trimming removed 0 bases from V and 2 bases from J; junction bases left unmatched: 1. The CDR3 consists of 15 residues. Germline-derived CDR1 and CDR2 are NNHNN and SYGAGS (reference sequence). The CDR3 reads CASGDAGLDYAEQFF. The CDR3 bases that were read are TGTGCCAGCGGTGATGCGGGACTGGACTATGCT.

There are a few counts of this clone. The gene names here belong to mouse. The read comes to an end 3 residues before the CDR3 does, leaving the germline J gene to fill in the end. In the same sample, other DNA sequences code for this CDR3. This chain connects TRBV13-3 to TRBJ1-6, with TRBD1 matching over 10 bases. TRBJ1-6 counts as an open reading frame of uncertain function. V shed 2 bases, J shed 5 bases, and the junction held 1 base outside the gene matches. CDR1 NNHDY and CDR2 SYVADS come from the germline V gene. CDR3 length: 15 residues. The CDR3 protein is CASSDDRGHNSPLYF. The DNA read from the CDR3 is TGTGCCAGCAGTGACGACAGGGGGCATAATTCGCCC.

To note about this clone: Gene names and germline refer to mouse. The part of the CDR3 DNA that was read is TGTGCCAGCGGTGATAAGGGGGACTCCTAT. Translated: CASGDKGDSY. The CDR3 in its entirety is CASGDKGDSYEQYF. The chain couples TRBV13-2 to TRBJ2-7; a possible D gene is TRBD1 (6 bases). The CDR3 end lies 4 residues beyond the end of the read and is filled in from the germline J gene. Germline loops: CDR1 NNHNN, CDR2 SYGAGS (reference sequence). This CDR3 has 14 residues. The ends were cut back, 1 base at V and 0 bases at J, with 8 bases in the middle.

This clone occurred a few times. Genes here carry mouse names. The read ends 4 residues early relative to the CDR3; the germline J gene fills the gap. V is TRBV14 and J is TRBJ2-2, with D maybe TRBD1 (5 bases). CDR3 length equals 15 residues. Germline V gene data show CDR1 as SGHDT and CDR2 as FRDEAV. V was trimmed by 2 bases and J by 0 bases, leaving 8 bases between them. The sequenced part of the CDR3 DNA is TGTGCCAGCAGTTTACCAGGGTCAAACACCGGG. As protein: CASSLPGSNTG. In full, the CDR3 reads CASSLPGSNTGQLYF.

Points on this clone: Genes and germline come from the mouse. The CDR3 end is not reached by the read, which stops 4 residues before it; the germline J gene fills it in. The rearrangement uses TRBV1 and TRBJ2-7; 11 nucleotides line up with TRBD1. The CDR3 is made up of 13 amino acids. The germline V gene has CDR1 NSQYPW and CDR2 LRSPGD (reference sequence). Germline trimming cut 6 bases from V and 2 bases from J; bases unmatched to any gene: 0. Partial CDR3 DNA: TGCACCTGCAGGGGACAGGGGGCCTAT. It specifies CTCRGQGAY. The CDR3, in full, reads CTCRGQGAYEQYF.

The table lists this clone with a few counts. Mouse germline and gene names are used. The CDR3 end falls 4 residues outside the read, so it is completed with the germline J gene. This chain uses TRBV19 with TRBJ2-1; D is unresolved. V was shortened by 5 bases and J by 6 bases, with 12 bases between the two germline ends. The CDR3 consists of 13 residues. The V gene's germline CDR1 is FNHDT and CDR2 SITEND (reference sequence). The sequenced part of the CDR3 DNA is TGTGCCAGCAGCCCCCGCCTGGTTGCT. It yields the protein CASSPRLVA. The whole CDR3 region reads CASSPRLVAEQFF.

As for this clone: The genes are named according to mouse. The sequence runs out 4 residues before the end of the CDR3; the remainder is reconstructed from the germline J gene. Other DNA sequences in this sample translate to the same CDR3. This chain joins TRBV1 and TRBJ2-7; unclear D gene. The CDR3 runs 12 residues. Trimming left V 3 bases short and J 3 bases short, with 6 bases between. The germline V gene has CDR1 NSQYPW and CDR2 LRSPGD (reference sequence). The part of the CDR3 DNA that was read is TGCACCTGCAGTGCGGCAGACTAT. This gives the protein CTCSAADY. The entire CDR3 protein is CTCSAADYEQYF.

Comment on this clone: Genes and germline are mouse. Read coverage stops 4 residues before the CDR3 terminus; the germline J gene supplies the remainder. This sequence joins TRBV19 and TRBJ2-1, with TRBD1 matching 10 bases. The ends lost 2 bases at V and 6 bases at J; junction bases unmatched: 5. Germline CDR1 is FNHDT and CDR2 is SITEND (reference sequence). The CDR3 is made up of 15 amino acids. This CDR3 reads CASSIRTGGGAEQFF. The part of the CDR3 DNA that was read is TGTGCCAGCAGTATCCGGACAGGGGGGGGTGCT.

As concerns this clone: Gene names follow the mouse nomenclature. Read coverage stops 4 residues before the CDR3 terminus; the germline J gene supplies the remainder. The chain is built from TRBV13-2 and TRBJ1-1; D gene uncertain. The CDR3 has 13 amino acids. The V and J ends lost 2 bases and 2 bases respectively, with 7 bases between them. CDR1 is NNHNN and CDR2 is SYGAGS in the germline V gene (reference sequence). The part of the CDR3 DNA that was read is TGTGCCAGCGGTGAAAGGACTAACACA. Amino acids: CASGERTNT. The whole CDR3 region reads CASGERTNTEVFF.

Worth noting for this clone: Gene names and germline refer to mouse. The sequenced fragment ends 4 residues before the CDR3 boundary, so the rest is inferred from the germline J gene. The chain carries TRBV5 and TRBJ2-3, with 11 nucleotides matching TRBD2. CDR3 length: 17 amino acids. Trimming removed 1 base from V and 0 bases from J; junction bases left unmatched: 3. CDR1 and CDR2 (germline): LGHNA, YNLKQL (reference sequence). The DNA read from the CDR3 is TGTGCCAGCAGCCAAGGACTGGGGGGGTTTAGTGCAGAA. It yields the protein CASSQGLGGFSAE. In full, the CDR3 reads CASSQGLGGFSAETLYF.

This clone was picked up many times. Any gene name here is a mouse gene name. The CDR3 end is not reached by the read, which stops 4 residues before it; the germline J gene fills it in. Other DNA sequences in the sample encode the same CDR3. The chain joins TRBV1 to TRBJ1-1; 7 positions match TRBD1. CDR3 length: 14 residues. Germline values: CDR1 NSQYPW, CDR2 LRSPGD (reference sequence). With 0 bases clipped from V and 4 bases from J, the junction kept 2 bases outside the gene matches. CDR3 DNA, as far as it was read: TGCACCTGCAGTGCAGATCCAGGGGGCACA. Protein product: CTCSADPGGT. The whole CDR3 reads CTCSADPGGTEVFF. Filled out from reference TRBV1 and TRBJ1-1, the complete variable domain reads VTLLEQNPRWRLVPRGQAVNLRCILKNSQYPWMSWYQQDLQKQLQWLFTLRSPGDKEVKSLPGADYLATRVTDTELRLQVANMSQGRTLYCTCSADPGGTEVFFGKGTRLTVV.

This clone was counted a few times. Gene names and germline refer to mouse. The read terminates 4 residues before the CDR3 end, so the remaining end is supplied by the germline J gene. V gene TRBV13-1 combines with J gene TRBJ2-3, with 8 bases fitting TRBD2. The germline V gene has CDR1 NSHNY and CDR2 SYGAGN. V lost 3 bases and J lost 2; bases outside the gene matches: 5. The CDR3 has 15 amino acids. The DNA read from the CDR3 is TGTGCCAGCAGTGCCTGGGGGGCTGTTGCAGAA. This encodes CASSAWGAVAE. The entire CDR3 sequence reads CASSAWGAVAETLYF.

This clone was detected a few times. All gene names here are mouse names. The read ends 4 residues before the CDR3 terminus; that terminus is restored from the germline J gene. J is TRBJ2-4 and V is TRBV19, with 8 bases that match TRBD2. CDR1 and CDR2 (germline): FNHDT, SITEND (reference sequence). Losses at the gene ends were 2 bases for V and 0 bases for J; bases not matched to a gene: 2. CDR3 length: 15 residues. The CDR3 reads CASSMTGASQNTLYF. The CDR3 DNA, read in part, is TGTGCCAGCAGTATGACTGGGGCGAGTCAAAAC. The complete variable domain, with remaining parts taken from reference TRBV19 and TRBJ2-4, reads GGIITQTPKFLIGQEGQKLTLKCQQNFNHDTMYWYRQDSGKGLRLIYYSITENDLQKGDLSEGYDASREKKSSFSLTVTSAQKNEMAVFLCASSMTGASQNTLYFGAGTRLSVL.

This clone appeared a few times. Gene names refer to mouse genes. Other DNA sequences in this sample translate to the same CDR3. CDR3 protein: CTCSAGTGGDTQYF. The DNA read from the CDR3 is TGCACCTGCAGTGCAGGGACAGGGGGGGAC. The J gene is TRBJ2-5, the V gene TRBV1; 10 bases align to TRBD1. The read finishes 4 residues shy of the CDR3 end, and the germline J gene is used to complete it. Germline assignment: CDR1 NSQYPW and CDR2 LRSPGD (reference sequence). The CDR3 contains 14 residues.

Worth noting for this clone: The gene names here belong to mouse. The DNA read from the CDR3 is TGTGCCAGCACCGACAGGGGC. This sequence encodes CASTDRG. Given in full, the CDR3 is CASTDRGDYTF. This chain uses TRBV14 with TRBJ1-2, with 8 nucleotides matching TRBD1. The CDR3 extends 4 residues past the end of the read, so its final part is completed from the germline J gene. The CDR3 loop spans 11 amino acids. CDR1 is SGHDT, CDR2 FRDEAV, per germline.

This clone was counted between two and nine times. Mouse gene names and germline throughout. The read ends 3 residues before the CDR3 terminus; that terminus is restored from the germline J gene. This chain links TRBV5 with TRBJ1-6; D ambiguous. TRBJ1-6 has ORF status, its function being uncertain. This CDR3 is 15 amino acids long. Germline V gives CDR1 LGHNA, CDR2 YNLKQL (reference sequence). Trimming stripped 1 base from V and 2 bases from J, with 6 bases between. CDR3 bases read: TGTGCCAGCAGCCAAGTCCAGCCCTATAATTCGCCC. Amino acids: CASSQVQPYNSP. Given in full, the CDR3 is CASSQVQPYNSPLYF.

In its sample, this clone was seen a few times. Each gene name is a mouse one. CDR3 protein: CASSFRTGQLYF. Partial CDR3 DNA: TGTGCTAGCAGTTTCAGGACCGGG. The chain has TRBV29 and TRBJ2-2; D is uncertain. The read finishes 4 residues shy of the CDR3 end, and the germline J gene is used to complete it. V lost 3 bases, J lost 5 bases, and 4 bases lay in between. The length of the CDR3 is 12 residues. Per germline, CDR1 MSHET and CDR2 SYDVDS.

Comment on this clone: The gene names here belong to mouse. CDR3 DNA, as far as it was read: TGTGCCAGCAGCCGCATGGGACAGCAAGAC. Translated, it gives CASSRMGQQD. From start to end, the CDR3 is CASSRMGQQDTQYF. The chain couples TRBV5 to TRBJ2-5, with TRBD1 identical over 7 bases. The CDR3 is cut off 4 residues early in the read; its end comes from the germline J gene. V gave up 4 bases and J gave up 3 bases; unmatched junction bases: 4. The CDR3 runs 14 residues. Germline V gene lookup returns CDR1 LGHNA and CDR2 YNLKQL (reference sequence).

A note on this clone: The genes are named according to mouse. From the germline J gene comes the end of the CDR3, since the read stops 4 residues before it. The chain has TRBV13-1 and TRBJ1-2; D gene ambiguous. The ends were cut back, 0 bases at V and 4 bases at J, with 7 bases in the middle. Germline lookup yields CDR1 NSHNY and CDR2 SYGAGN. CDR3 length: 13 residues. The CDR3 protein is CASSDVGFSDYTF. The sequenced CDR3 bases are TGTGCCAGCAGTGATGTGGGGTTCTCC.

With regard to this clone: A single base separates this from a much larger clone, so it may be a read error. Genes and germline are mouse. The sequence runs out 4 residues before the end of the CDR3; the remainder is reconstructed from the germline J gene. This sample includes further DNA sequences coding for the same CDR3. V and J are TRBV1 and TRBJ2-7; no definite D call. CDR1 and CDR2 (germline): NSQYPW, LRSPGD (reference sequence). This CDR3 comprises 12 residues. Partial CDR3 DNA: TGCACCTGCAGTGCTGACAAGTAT. Translation: CTCSADKY. The whole CDR3 sequence reads CTCSADKYEQYF. Combining the CDR3 with reference TRBV1 and TRBJ2-7 gives the whole variable domain VTLLEQNPRWRLVPRGQAVNLRCILKNSQYPWMSWYQQDLQKQLQWLFTLRSPGDKEVKSLPGADYLATRVTDTELRLQVANMSQGRTLYCTCSADKYEQYFGPGTRLTVL.